This T cell receptor beta chain was sequenced in a study of cytomegalovirus exposure and HLA in healthy donors. Study observations and caveats: A later analysis found that most CMV-associated TCR beta chains appeared HLA-restricted. In an earlier analysis, productive rearrangement rates for most beta V segments clustered near 87% or 30%.

The PCR ran on 60 Vbeta and 13 Jbeta primers. Only in-frame clones appear in the TCRdb table, and some are missing; sequencing was by immunoSEQ multiplex PCR. Of approximately 140,000 clones listed, around 80% are singletons. Germline CDR1 reads MNHEY; CDR2 reads SVGAGI. After removal of 4 bases from V and 10 bases from J, the junction contained 5 bases not matched to a gene. This CDR3 has 13 residues. Concerning this clone: Its antigen is as yet unknown.

The V call is TRBV6-5, the J call TRBJ1-1; 11 nucleotides agree with TRBD1. Sequences were obtained from PBMCs. This TCR was sampled from a male donor in good health and CMV-seronegative. The CDR3 DNA follows: TGTGCCAGCAGTTCGGGACAGGGGGGACGAGCTTTCTTT. Protein sequence: CASSSGQGGRAFF.